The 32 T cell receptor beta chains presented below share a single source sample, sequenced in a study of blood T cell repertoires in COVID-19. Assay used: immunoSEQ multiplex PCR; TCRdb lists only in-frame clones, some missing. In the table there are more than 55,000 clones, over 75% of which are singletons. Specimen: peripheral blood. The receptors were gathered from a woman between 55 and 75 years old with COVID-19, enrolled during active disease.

The CDR3 DNA follows: TGTGCCAGCAGTTACGGGGACAACTCCTACGAGCAGTACTTC. It encodes CASSYGDNSYEQYF. The V and J genes are TRBV6-5 and TRBJ2-7, with D tentatively TRBD1 (6 bases). V was pared by 2 bases and J by 0 bases, with 8 bases between. This CDR3 has 14 amino acids. The V gene's germline CDR1 is MNHEY and CDR2 SVGAGI.

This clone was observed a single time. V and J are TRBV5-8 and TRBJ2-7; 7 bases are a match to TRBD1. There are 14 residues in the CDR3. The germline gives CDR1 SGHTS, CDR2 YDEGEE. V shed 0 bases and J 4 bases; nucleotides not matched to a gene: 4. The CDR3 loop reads CASSLGTGLYEQYF. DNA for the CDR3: TGTGCCAGCAGCTTGGGGACAGGTCTATACGAGCAGTACTTC.

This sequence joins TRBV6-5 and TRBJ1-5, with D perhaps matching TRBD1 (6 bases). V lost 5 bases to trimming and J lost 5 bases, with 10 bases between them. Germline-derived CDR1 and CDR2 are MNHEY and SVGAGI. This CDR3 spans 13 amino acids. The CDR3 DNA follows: TGTGCCAGCAGTACAGGGTCCGATCAGCCCCAGCATTTT. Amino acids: CASSTGSDQPQHF.

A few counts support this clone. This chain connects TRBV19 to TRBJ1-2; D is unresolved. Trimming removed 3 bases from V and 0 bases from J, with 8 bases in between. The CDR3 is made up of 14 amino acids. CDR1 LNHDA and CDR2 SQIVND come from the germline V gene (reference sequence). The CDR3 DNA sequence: TGTGCCAGTAGTATTGGGCAGTCTAACTATGGCTACACCTTC. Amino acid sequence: CASSIGQSNYGYTF.

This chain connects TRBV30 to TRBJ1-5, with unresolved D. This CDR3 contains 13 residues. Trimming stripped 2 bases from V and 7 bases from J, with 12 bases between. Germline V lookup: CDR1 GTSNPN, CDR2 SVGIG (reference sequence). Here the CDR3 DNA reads TGTGCCTGGAGTTTTGGAGGTGACCAGCCCCAGCATTTT. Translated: CAWSFGGDQPQHF.

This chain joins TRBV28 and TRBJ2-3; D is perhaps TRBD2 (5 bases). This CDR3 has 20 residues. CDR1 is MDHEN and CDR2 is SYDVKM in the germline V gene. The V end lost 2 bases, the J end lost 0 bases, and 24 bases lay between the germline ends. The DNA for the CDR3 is TGTGCCAGCAGTTTACTCCACCCGGCTAGCACCTACTACAGCACAGATACGCAGTATTTT. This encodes CASSLLHPASTYYSTDTQYF. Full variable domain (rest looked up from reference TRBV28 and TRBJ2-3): DVKVTQSSRYLVKRTGEKVFLECVQDMDHENMFWYRQDPGLGLRLIYFSYDVKMKEKGDIPEGYSVSREKKERFSLILESASTNQTSMYLCASSLLHPASTYYSTDTQYFGPGTRLTVL.

As DNA, the CDR3 is TGCGCCAGCAGCTCCGGGGGGCTCCAAGAGACCCAGTACTTC. Its translation: CASSSGGLQETQYF. The V call is TRBV5-1, the J call TRBJ2-5, with TRBD2 as a possible D gene (7 bases). This CDR3 has 14 amino acids. With 3 bases removed from V and 1 base from J, the gap between germline ends came to 10 bases. CDR1 SGHRS and CDR2 YFSETQ come from the germline V gene.

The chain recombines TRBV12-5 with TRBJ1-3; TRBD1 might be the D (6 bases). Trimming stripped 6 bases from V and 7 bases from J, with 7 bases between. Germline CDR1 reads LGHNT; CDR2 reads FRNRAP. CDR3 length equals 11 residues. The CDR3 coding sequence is TGTGCTAGTGGACAGGGTAACACCATATATTTT. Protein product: CASGQGNTIYF.

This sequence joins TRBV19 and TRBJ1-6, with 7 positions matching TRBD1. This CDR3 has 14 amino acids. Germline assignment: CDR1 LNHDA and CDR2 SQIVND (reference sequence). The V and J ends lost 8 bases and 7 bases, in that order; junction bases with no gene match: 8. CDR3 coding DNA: TGTGCCAGTGAACACAGGGGTCGGAATTCACCCCTCCACTTT. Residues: CASEHRGRNSPLHF.

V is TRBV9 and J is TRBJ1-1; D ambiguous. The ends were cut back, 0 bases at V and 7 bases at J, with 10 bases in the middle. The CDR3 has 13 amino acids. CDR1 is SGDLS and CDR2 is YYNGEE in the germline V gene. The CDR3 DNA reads TGTGCCAGCAGCGTAGCAGGTGGTGGTGAAGCTTTCTTT. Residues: CASSVAGGGEAFF.

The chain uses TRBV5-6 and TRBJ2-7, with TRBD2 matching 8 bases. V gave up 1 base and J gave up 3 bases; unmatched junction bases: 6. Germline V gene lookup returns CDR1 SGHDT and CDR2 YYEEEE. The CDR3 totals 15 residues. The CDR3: CASSLTTSGFYEQYF. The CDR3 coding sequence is TGTGCCAGCAGCTTGACAACTAGCGGCTTCTACGAGCAGTACTTC.

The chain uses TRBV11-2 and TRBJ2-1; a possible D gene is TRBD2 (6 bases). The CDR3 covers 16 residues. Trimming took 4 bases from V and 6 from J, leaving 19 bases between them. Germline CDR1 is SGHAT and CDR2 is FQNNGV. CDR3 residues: CASSSPSGGGSNEQFF. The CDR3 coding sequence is TGTGCCAGCAGCTCCCCTTCCGGGGGAGGATCCAATGAGCAGTTCTTC.

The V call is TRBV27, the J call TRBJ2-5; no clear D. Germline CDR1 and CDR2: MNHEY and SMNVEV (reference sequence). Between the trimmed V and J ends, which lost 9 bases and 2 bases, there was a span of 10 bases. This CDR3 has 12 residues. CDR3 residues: CARQEIQETQYF. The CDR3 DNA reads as TGTGCCAGACAAGAAATTCAAGAGACCCAGTACTTC.

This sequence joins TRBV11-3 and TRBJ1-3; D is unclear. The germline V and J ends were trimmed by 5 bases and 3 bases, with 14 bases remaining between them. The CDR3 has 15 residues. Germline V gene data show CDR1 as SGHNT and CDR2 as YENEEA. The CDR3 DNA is TGTGCCAGCAGCCCCGGGAGTACTCGTGGAAACACCATATATTTT. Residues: CASSPGSTRGNTIYF.

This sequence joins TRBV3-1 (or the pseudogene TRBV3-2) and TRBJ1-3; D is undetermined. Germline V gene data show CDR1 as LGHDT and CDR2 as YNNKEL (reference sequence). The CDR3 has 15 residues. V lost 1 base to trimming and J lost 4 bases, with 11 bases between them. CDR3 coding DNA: TGTGCCAGCAGCCAAGCGGAGATATCGGGAAACACCATATATTTT. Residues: CASSQAEISGNTIYF.

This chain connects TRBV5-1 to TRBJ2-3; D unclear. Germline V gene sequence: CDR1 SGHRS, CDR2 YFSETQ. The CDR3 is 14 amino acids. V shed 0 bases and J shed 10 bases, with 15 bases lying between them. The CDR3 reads CASSLGISAKAQYF. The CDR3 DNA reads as TGCGCCAGCAGCTTGGGGATCTCAGCGAAGGCGCAGTATTTT.

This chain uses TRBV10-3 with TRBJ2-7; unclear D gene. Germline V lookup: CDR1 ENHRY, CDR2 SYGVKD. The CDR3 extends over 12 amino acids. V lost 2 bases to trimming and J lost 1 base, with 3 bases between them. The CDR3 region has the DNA TGTGCCATCAGTGAGCAATCCTACGAGCAGTACTTC. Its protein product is CAISEQSYEQYF.

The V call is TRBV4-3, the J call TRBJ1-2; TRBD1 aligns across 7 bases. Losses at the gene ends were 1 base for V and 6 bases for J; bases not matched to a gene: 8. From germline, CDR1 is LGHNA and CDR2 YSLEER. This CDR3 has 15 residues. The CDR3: CASSQGSGGINGYTF. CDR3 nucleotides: TGCGCCAGCAGCCAAGGTTCAGGGGGGATAAATGGCTACACCTTC.

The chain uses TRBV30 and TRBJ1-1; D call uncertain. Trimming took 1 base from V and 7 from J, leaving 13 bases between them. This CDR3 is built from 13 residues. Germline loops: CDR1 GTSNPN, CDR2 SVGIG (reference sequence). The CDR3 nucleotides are TGTGCCTGGAGTGCGAGTTTGGCGGGTGAAGCTTTCTTT. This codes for CAWSASLAGEAFF.

CDR3 bases: TGTGCCAGCAGCGGGGGGACAGGGAACACTGAAGCTTTCTTT. This sequence encodes CASSGGTGNTEAFF. This chain connects TRBV9 to TRBJ1-1; 8 positions agree with TRBD1. Germline values: CDR1 SGDLS, CDR2 YYNGEE. There are 14 residues in the CDR3. V shed 3 bases, J shed 1 base, and the junction held 2 bases outside the gene matches.

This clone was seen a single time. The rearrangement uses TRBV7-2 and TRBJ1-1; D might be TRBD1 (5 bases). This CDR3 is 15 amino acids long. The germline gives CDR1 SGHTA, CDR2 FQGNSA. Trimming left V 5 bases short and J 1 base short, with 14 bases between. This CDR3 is CASSLLGLRNTEAFF. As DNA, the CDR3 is TGTGCCAGCAGCCTCCTGGGACTAAGGAACACTGAAGCTTTCTTT.

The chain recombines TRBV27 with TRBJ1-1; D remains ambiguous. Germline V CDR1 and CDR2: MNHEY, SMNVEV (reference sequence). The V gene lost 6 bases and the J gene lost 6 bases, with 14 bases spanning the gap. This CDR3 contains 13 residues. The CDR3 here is CASRSGDRAEAFF. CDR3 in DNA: TGTGCCAGCAGAAGCGGGGATCGGGCTGAAGCTTTCTTT.

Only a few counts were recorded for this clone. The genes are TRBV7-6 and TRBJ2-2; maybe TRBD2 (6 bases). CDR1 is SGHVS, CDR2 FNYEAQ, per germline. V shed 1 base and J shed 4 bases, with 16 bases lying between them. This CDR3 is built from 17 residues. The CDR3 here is CASSLEGSSVGTGELFF. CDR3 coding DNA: TGTGCCAGCAGCTTAGAAGGCTCTAGCGTAGGCACCGGGGAGCTGTTTTTT. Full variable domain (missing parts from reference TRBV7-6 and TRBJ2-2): GAGVSQSPRYKVTKRGQDVALRCDPISGHVSLYWYRQALGQGPEFLTYFNYEAQQDKSGLPNDRFSAERPEGSISTLTIQRTEQRDSAMYRCASSLEGSSVGTGELFFGEGSRLTVL.

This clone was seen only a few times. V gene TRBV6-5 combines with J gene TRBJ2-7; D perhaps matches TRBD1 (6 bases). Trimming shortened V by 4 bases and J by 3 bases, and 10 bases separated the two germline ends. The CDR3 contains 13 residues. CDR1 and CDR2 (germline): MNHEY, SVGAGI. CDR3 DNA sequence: TGTGCCAGCAGTTTCGACAGGCGCTACGAGCAGTACTTC. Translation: CASSFDRRYEQYF.

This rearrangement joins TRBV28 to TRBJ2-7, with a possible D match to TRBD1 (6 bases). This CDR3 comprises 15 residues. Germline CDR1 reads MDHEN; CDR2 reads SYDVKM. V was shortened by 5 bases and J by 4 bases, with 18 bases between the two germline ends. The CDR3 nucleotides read TGTGCCAGCAGTATTACGCCAGGACAGCGGTACGAGCAGTACTTC. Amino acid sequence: CASSITPGQRYEQYF.

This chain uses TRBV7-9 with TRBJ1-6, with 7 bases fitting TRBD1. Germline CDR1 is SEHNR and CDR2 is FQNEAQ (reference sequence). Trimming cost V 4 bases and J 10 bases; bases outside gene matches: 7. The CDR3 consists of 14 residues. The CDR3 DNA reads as TGTGCCAGCAGCTCGACAGGGAGTGGGTCACCCCTCCACTTT. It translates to CASSSTGSGSPLHF.

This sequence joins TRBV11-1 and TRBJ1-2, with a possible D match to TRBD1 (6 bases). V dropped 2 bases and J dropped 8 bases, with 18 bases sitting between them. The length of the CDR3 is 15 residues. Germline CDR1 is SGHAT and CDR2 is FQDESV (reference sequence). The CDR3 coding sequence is TGTGCCAGCAGCTTAAAGCCCGGGACATCTTACGGCTACACCTTC. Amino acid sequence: CASSLKPGTSYGYTF.

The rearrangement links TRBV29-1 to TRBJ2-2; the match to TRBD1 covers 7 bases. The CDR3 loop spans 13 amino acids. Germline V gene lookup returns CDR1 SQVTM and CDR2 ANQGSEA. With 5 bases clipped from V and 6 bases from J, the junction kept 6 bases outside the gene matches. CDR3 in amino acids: CSVLNRGAGELFF. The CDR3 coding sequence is TGCAGCGTTCTGAACAGGGGAGCCGGGGAGCTGTTTTTT.

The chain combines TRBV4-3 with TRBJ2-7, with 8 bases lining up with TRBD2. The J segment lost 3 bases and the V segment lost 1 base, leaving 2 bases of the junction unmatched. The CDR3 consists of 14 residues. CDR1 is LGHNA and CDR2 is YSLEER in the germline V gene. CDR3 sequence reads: CASSQVGGVYEQYF. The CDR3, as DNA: TGCGCCAGCAGCCAAGTCGGGGGGGTCTACGAGCAGTACTTC.

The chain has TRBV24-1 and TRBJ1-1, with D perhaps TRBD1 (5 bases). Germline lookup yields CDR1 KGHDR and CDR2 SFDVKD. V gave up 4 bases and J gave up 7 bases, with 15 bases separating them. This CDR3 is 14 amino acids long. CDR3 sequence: CATSDPTRDDEAFF. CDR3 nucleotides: TGTGCCACCAGTGACCCCACCAGGGATGATGAAGCTTTCTTT.

The CDR3 spells CASSYSKSGTPYEQYF. The CDR3 DNA is TGTGCCAGCAGTTACTCCAAAAGCGGGACCCCCTACGAGCAGTACTTC. This chain joins TRBV6-5 and TRBJ2-7, with TRBD2 matching 7 bases. CDR1 is MNHEY and CDR2 is SVGAGI in the germline V gene. Losses at the gene ends were 0 bases for V and 2 bases for J; bases not matched to a gene: 7. This CDR3 is built from 16 residues.

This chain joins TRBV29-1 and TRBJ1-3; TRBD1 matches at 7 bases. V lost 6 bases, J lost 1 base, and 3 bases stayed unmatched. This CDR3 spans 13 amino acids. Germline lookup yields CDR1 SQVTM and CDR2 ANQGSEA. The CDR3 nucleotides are TGCAGCGTCAGACAGGGATCTGGAAACACCATATATTTT. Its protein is CSVRQGSGNTIYF.